The source of this T cell receptor (beta chain) is a study of blood T cell repertoires in COVID-19. Study in general: Collection of acute and convalescent COVID-19 samples took place in the United States, Italy and Spain. Sample material is recorded as cDNA or gDNA derived from T cells, B-cell-depleted T cells, or PBMCs.

The V gene's germline CDR1 is MNHNS and CDR2 SASEGT. The CDR3 totals 17 residues. Trimming cost V 3 bases and J 4 bases, with 21 bases left between them. TCRdb's table, derived via immunoSEQ multiplex PCR, lists solely in-frame clones and lacks some. The repertoire holds some 93,000 clones, with about 80% as singletons. Sequencing was done on a sample of peripheral blood. The TCR sequence derives from a man aged 65 to 79 with acute or convalescent COVID-19. The chain recombines TRBV6-1 with TRBJ1-2; possibly TRBD1 for D (5 bases). This CDR3 reads CASSEGTPTDSTYGYTF. The CDR3, as DNA: TGTGCCAGCAGTGAGGGTACCCCCACCGACAGCACCTATGGCTACACCTTC.